A selection of T cell receptor beta chains follows, all from one sample in a study of OX40 agonist ivuxolimab in advanced cancers. Assay: immunoSEQ multiplex PCR; the TCRdb copy retains only in-frame clones and omits some. The sample holds over 25,000 clones, 86% seen once. The sample consisted of CD4+ or CD8+ T cells sorted from blood, taken in a trial of the OX40 agonist ivuxolimab. Receptors originate from an adult with an advanced solid tumor such as melanoma, head and neck, liver or kidney cancer. Each CDR3 is given with its conserved first and last residue. A D gene is named only where the DNA matches it firmly. Clone size, where shown, is once, few, many, or a class for clones that have expanded.

size	V	J	D	CDR3	DNA
few	TRBV7-9	TRBJ1-2	TRBD1	CASSWTGGSYGYTF	TGTGCCAGCAGCTGGACAGGGGGCTCCTATGGCTACACCTTC
.	TRBV5-4	TRBJ2-5	.	CASSWGPSPQETQYF	TGTGCCAGCAGCTGGGGACCTTCCCCCCAAGAGACCCAGTACTTC
.	TRBV4-1	TRBJ1-5	.	CASSQDQGSNQPQHF	TGCGCCAGCAGCCAAGATCAGGGAAGTAATCAGCCCCAGCATTTT
.	TRBV28	TRBJ2-5	TRBD1	CASMSHRGLETQYF	TGTGCCAGCATGTCCCACAGGGGGCTAGAGACCCAGTACTTC
.	TRBV2	TRBJ2-7	TRBD2	CASRVGTSFSYEQYF	TGTGCCAGCAGGGTGGGGACTAGCTTCTCCTACGAGCAGTACTTC
.	TRBV7-3	TRBJ2-3	TRBD2	CASSSSGGLTDTQYF	TGTGCCAGCAGCTCGAGCGGGGGCCTCACAGATACGCAGTATTTT
.	TRBV21-1	TRBJ1-5	.	CASSKIARVPYSNQPQHF	TGTGCCAGCAGCAAGATCGCGAGGGTACCTTATAGCAATCAGCCCCAGCATTTT
.	TRBV7-6	TRBJ1-6	TRBD1	CASSPTAGTGATDYNSPLHF	TGTGCCAGCAGCCCCACAGCGGGGACAGGGGCGACCGACTATAATTCACCCCTCCACTTT
.	TRBV6-5	TRBJ2-3	.	CASSSTTRVVTDTQYF	TGTGCCAGCAGTTCCACTACTAGGGTAGTCACAGATACGCAGTATTTT
.	TRBV6-5	TRBJ2-2	TRBD1	CATRLGTGGPGELFF	TGTGCCACCCGACTAGGGACAGGGGGTCCCGGGGAGCTGTTTTTT
.	TRBV30	TRBJ1-1	.	CAWSGVGTEAFF	TGTGCCTGGAGTGGTGTAGGTACTGAAGCTTTCTTT
.	TRBV6-1	TRBJ2-7	.	CASIGTSYEQYF	TGTGCCAGCATAGGAACATCCTACGAGCAGTACTTC
.	TRBV9	TRBJ2-6	.	CASSLSSSLWGSGANVLTF	TGTGCCAGCAGCCTCTCGTCGAGCTTATGGGGATCTGGGGCCAACGTCCTGACTTTC
.	TRBV10-3	TRBJ1-1	.	CAISEWNLEAFF	TGTGCCATCAGTGAATGGAACTTAGAAGCTTTCTTT
.	TRBV27	TRBJ1-6	.	CASSTTGAVRSPLHF	TGTGCCAGCAGTACCACCGGGGCCGTTCGTTCACCCCTCCACTTT
.	TRBV6-5	TRBJ2-1	TRBD2	CASSLTSGSYNEQFF	TGTGCCAGCAGTTTGACTAGCGGCAGCTACAATGAGCAGTTCTTC
.	TRBV30	TRBJ2-5	.	CAWSVPAPTQYF	TGTGCCTGGAGTGTACCAGCCCCGACCCAGTACTTC
.	TRBV13	TRBJ2-5	.	CASSPEETQYF	TGTGCCAGCAGCCCCGAAGAGACCCAGTACTTC
once	TRBV7-3	TRBJ2-2	TRBD1	CASSLGQGNTGELFF	TGTGCCAGCAGCCTAGGACAGGGGAACACCGGGGAGCTGTTTTTT
.	TRBV19	TRBJ2-7	TRBD1	CASGQGNAYEQYF	TGTGCCAGTGGACAGGGAAACGCCTACGAGCAGTACTTC
.	TRBV29-1	TRBJ2-5	TRBD2	CSSYPSGEAQYF	TGCAGCTCCTACCCTAGCGGTGAGGCCCAGTACTTC
.	TRBV5-4	TRBJ2-1	.	CASSLNNEQFF	TGTGCCAGCAGCTTGAACAATGAGCAGTTCTTC
.	TRBV9	TRBJ2-7	TRBD2	CASSKGTSGGYEQYF	TGTGCCAGCAGCAAAGGGACTAGCGGGGGATACGAGCAGTACTTC
.	TRBV7-2	TRBJ2-7	TRBD2	CASSLAISGGSSYEQYF	TGTGCCAGCAGCTTAGCGATTAGCGGGGGGAGCTCCTACGAGCAGTACTTC
.	TRBV11-2	TRBJ2-3	.	CASSPWGSASTDTQYF	TGTGCCAGCAGCCCCTGGGGCAGCGCAAGCACAGATACGCAGTATTTT
.	TRBV7-9	TRBJ2-2	.	CASSPGLAGYGTNTGELFF	TGTGCCAGCAGCCCGGGCCTCGCGGGTTACGGGACGAACACCGGGGAGCTGTTTTTT
.	TRBV9	TRBJ1-1	.	CASSVGGRGTEAFF	TGTGCCAGCAGCGTAGGAGGGAGAGGCACTGAAGCTTTCTTT
few	TRBV4-1	TRBJ1-5	.	CASSQGAGEQPQHF	TGCGCCAGCAGCCAAGGGGCAGGGGAACAGCCCCAGCATTTT
.	TRBV7-7	TRBJ2-5	TRBD1	CASSLGTGIMETQYF	TGTGCTAGCAGCTTGGGGACAGGAATAATGGAGACCCAGTACTTC
once	TRBV5-1	TRBJ2-1	.	CASRTDINSYNEQFF	TGCGCCAGCAGAACCGACATTAACTCCTACAATGAGCAGTTCTTC